Presented here are 28 T cell receptor beta chains from one specimen sequenced in a study of metastatic and nonmetastatic thyroid tumors. Via MiXCR, TCRdb re-called the PCR reads. The sample includes tens of thousands of clones, under 30% of them seen just once. Not a single patient had been given any form of treatment at any point before undergoing thyroid surgery. Sequenced material: blood. Source of these receptors: a male donor with papillary thyroid cancer or a benign thyroid nodule (not recorded which). Some clones in this sample may be carry-over from other donors' samples.

This clone is termed medium-sized. V and J are TRBV13 and TRBJ2-7; D perhaps matches TRBD1 (5 bases). The V end was cut by 3 bases, the J end by 1 base, with 10 bases between. CDR3 length: 14 residues. CDR1 is PRHDT and CDR2 is FYEKMQ in the germline V gene (reference sequence). The CDR3 DNA is TGTGCCAGCAGCTTCGGGCAGGGATCCTACGAGCAGTACTTC. Translation gives CASSFGQGSYEQYF.

This clone has a count of ten or more. The genes are TRBV18 and TRBJ2-2; D is unclear. The CDR3 runs 15 residues. V dropped 3 bases and J dropped 2 bases, with 10 bases sitting between them. Germline CDR1 and CDR2: KGHSH and LQKENI. The CDR3 here is CASSPYGSNTGELFF. The CDR3 DNA follows: TGTGCCAGCTCACCGTATGGCTCAAACACCGGGGAGCTGTTTTTT.

The gene calls are TRBV27 and TRBJ2-7, with 13 bases lining up with TRBD2. CDR1 is MNHEY and CDR2 is SMNVEV in the germline V gene (reference sequence). The trim removed 1 base at V and 5 bases at J, leaving 8 bases unmatched. This CDR3 has 17 residues. This chain's CDR3 is CASSLYPGLAGVNEQYF. The CDR3 nucleotides read TGTGCCAGCAGTTTATACCCTGGACTAGCGGGAGTGAACGAGCAGTACTTC.

This chain uses TRBV11-3 with TRBJ2-3; TRBD1 is a possible D gene (6 bases). The CDR3 sequence is 14 residues long. Trimming took off 5 bases at V and 6 bases at J, with 15 bases between the two ends. Per germline, CDR1 SGHNT and CDR2 YENEEA. The DNA for the CDR3 is TGTGCCAGCAGCGCACACAGGGAGACGGATACGCAGTATTTT. Translated, it gives CASSAHRETDTQYF.

This chain joins TRBV7-2 and TRBJ2-3; no firm D call. CDR3 size: 11 residues. Trimming took 6 bases from V and 2 from J, leaving 3 bases between them. Germline-derived CDR1 and CDR2 are SGHTA and FQGNSA. CDR3 region: CASSLTDTQYF. CDR3 in DNA: TGTGCCAGCAGTCTCACAGATACGCAGTATTTT.

The rearrangement links TRBV5-1 to TRBJ2-7; no reliable D call. V was trimmed by 4 bases and J by 0 bases, leaving 11 bases between them. Germline V lookup: CDR1 SGHRS, CDR2 YFSETQ. The CDR3 sequence is 14 residues long. This CDR3 is CASSGRLSSYEQYF. Written as DNA, the CDR3 is TGCGCCAGCAGCGGCCGGCTGAGCTCCTACGAGCAGTACTTC.

By its share, this clone is medium-sized. V gene TRBV5-6 combines with J gene TRBJ2-7; 7 bases fit TRBD1. V dropped 0 bases and J dropped 6; count of bases not matched to a gene: 12. Per the germline V gene, CDR1 is SGHDT and CDR2 is YYEEEE. This CDR3 has 16 amino acids. In DNA, the CDR3 is TGTGCCAGCAGCTTGGCCCTACAGGGGACGTTGGGCGAGCAGTACTTC. It specifies CASSLALQGTLGEQYF.

This clone was detected many times. The chain carries TRBV18 and TRBJ1-2; TRBD1 might be the D (5 bases). There are 14 residues in the CDR3. Germline CDR1 and CDR2: KGHSH and LQKENI. With 3 bases removed from V and 8 bases from J, the gap between germline ends came to 16 bases. The CDR3 here is CASSPNQGLEGYTF. The CDR3 DNA reads TGTGCCAGCTCACCCAACCAGGGCCTCGAAGGCTACACCTTC.

In its sample, this clone was seen a few times. V gene TRBV9 combines with J gene TRBJ1-2; 10 positions agree with TRBD1. The CDR3 runs to 15 residues. Germline loops: CDR1 SGDLS, CDR2 YYNGEE. With 3 bases clipped from V and 1 base from J, the junction kept 3 bases outside the gene matches. The CDR3 is CASSGTGGYNYGYTF. DNA of the CDR3: TGTGCCAGCAGCGGGACAGGGGGTTATAACTATGGCTACACCTTC.

The J gene is TRBJ1-2, the V gene TRBV20-1; tentatively, D is TRBD1 (5 bases). CDR3 length equals 13 residues. In germline, CDR1 is DFQATT, CDR2 SNEGSKA (reference sequence). Trimming removed 3 bases at V and 6 bases at J, with 14 bases between. The CDR3 spells CSARETTGDGYTF. CDR3 nucleotide sequence: TGCAGTGCTAGGGAGACAACGGGGGATGGCTACACCTTC.

This clone was counted at least ten times. This rearrangement joins TRBV7-3 to TRBJ2-1; tentatively, D is TRBD2 (6 bases). This CDR3 is built from 15 residues. Trimming took 1 base from V and 4 from J, leaving 11 bases between them. Germline values: CDR1 SGHTA, CDR2 FQGTGA. The CDR3 spells CASSLISGQYNEQFF. The CDR3 DNA sequence: TGTGCCAGCAGCTTAATTAGCGGCCAATACAATGAGCAGTTCTTC.

This clone was picked up a small number of times. Other DNA sequences in the same sample also yield this CDR3. The chain combines TRBV6-6 with TRBJ2-3, with 13 bases that match TRBD2. The CDR3 is made up of 17 amino acids. Trimming took 5 bases from V and 12 from J; bases not matched to a gene: 17. The V gene's germline CDR1 is MNHNY and CDR2 SVGAGI (reference sequence). DNA of the CDR3: TGTGCCAGCAGTCGGACTAGCGGGGGTGCGCAAAGGGGAGCACAGTATTTT. It translates to CASSRTSGGAQRGAQYF.

J is TRBJ1-4 and V is TRBV20-1; a weak D match, TRBD1 (6 bases). The length of the CDR3 is 16 residues. Germline CDR1 reads DFQATT; CDR2 reads SNEGSKA (reference sequence). V lost 1 base, J lost 7 bases, and 19 bases lay in between. The CDR3, as DNA: TGCAGTGCTAGAGGGGACATGTATACCGGGGGTGAAAAACTGTTTTTT. Its protein is CSARGDMYTGGEKLFF.

The V gene is TRBV20-1, the J gene TRBJ2-7; 11 nucleotides match TRBD1. V dropped 1 base and J dropped 4; count of bases not matched to a gene: 15. The length of the CDR3 is 18 residues. Per the germline V gene, CDR1 is DFQATT and CDR2 is SNEGSKA (reference sequence). CDR3 in DNA: TGCAGTGCTAGAGCTTGGACAGGGGGCTTCCCGTTCTGGTACGAGCAGTACTTC. It encodes CSARAWTGGFPFWYEQYF.

By share, this clone counts as medium-sized. The chain combines TRBV28 with TRBJ2-7; tentatively, D is TRBD2 (6 bases). The V end was cut by 3 bases, the J end by 3 bases, with 18 bases between. The length of the CDR3 is 16 residues. In germline, CDR1 is MDHEN, CDR2 SYDVKM. CDR3: CASSFLYRTGGYEQYF. CDR3 nucleotide sequence: TGTGCCAGCAGTTTTTTGTATCGGACCGGGGGCTACGAGCAGTACTTC.

This rearrangement joins TRBV10-1 to TRBJ1-1; D unresolved. Germline CDR1 and CDR2: WNHNN and SYGVQD (reference sequence). This CDR3 spans 13 amino acids. Trimming removed 3 bases from V and 8 bases from J, with 13 bases in between. The CDR3 DNA follows: TGCGCCAGCAGTGAACTTCCATTGCTCGAAGCTTTCTTT. The encoded protein is CASSELPLLEAFF.

The V call is TRBV7-9, the J call TRBJ2-7, with TRBD2 matching 7 bases. The CDR3 spans 15 residues. V shed 5 bases and J 2 bases; nucleotides not matched to a gene: 9. Germline V gene data show CDR1 as SEHNR and CDR2 as FQNEAQ (reference sequence). CDR3 DNA: TGTGCCAGCAGCCCCTTACTAGCGAATACCTACGAGCAGTACTTC. Its protein is CASSPLLANTYEQYF.

The V gene is TRBV28, the J gene TRBJ2-7, with 9 positions matching TRBD2. Germline V gene lookup returns CDR1 MDHEN and CDR2 SYDVKM. Trimming cost V 5 bases and J 9 bases; bases outside gene matches: 20. The CDR3 totals 17 residues. CDR3 coding DNA: TGTGCCAGCAGTCCACGGGGGGCGACTAGCGGCAGCGTTGGGCAGTACTTC. It codes for CASSPRGATSGSVGQYF.

Concerning this clone: The sample has other DNA sequences that encode this CDR3 too. The chain carries TRBV7-8 and TRBJ2-7, with TRBD1 matching 8 bases. Germline CDR1 reads SGHVS; CDR2 reads FQNEAQ. The trim removed 1 base at V and 1 base at J, leaving 3 bases unmatched. The CDR3 spans 15 residues. For the CDR3, the DNA is TGTGCCAGCAGCTTAGGGGGACAGGAATCCTACGAGCAGTACTTC. Protein: CASSLGGQESYEQYF.

The rearrangement uses TRBV30 and TRBJ1-2; the D gene is possibly TRBD1 (5 bases). Germline V gene sequence: CDR1 GTSNPN, CDR2 SVGIG (reference sequence). V shed 6 bases and J shed 8 bases, with 19 bases lying between them. CDR3 length: 13 residues. For the CDR3, the DNA is TGTGCCTGTGGCTCCTGGACATGTTGGGGCTACACCTTC. It yields the protein CACGSWTCWGYTF.

This chain joins TRBV28 and TRBJ2-7; D might be TRBD2 (6 bases). Deletions cut 7 bases from V and 10 bases from J, with 11 bases between. The length of the CDR3 is 10 residues. CDR1 is MDHEN, CDR2 SYDVKM, per germline. This CDR3 reads CASNQGLQYF. In DNA, the CDR3 is TGTGCCAGCAACCAGGGACTCCAGTACTTC. The full variable domain, in which reference TRBV28 and TRBJ2-7 provide the parts outside the CDR3, is DVKVTQSSRYLVKRTGEKVFLECVQDMDHENMFWYRQDPGLGLRLIYFSYDVKMKEKGDIPEGYSVSREKKERFSLILESASTNQTSMYLCASNQGLQYFGPGTRLTVT.

The V and J genes are TRBV6-2 or TRBV6-3 and TRBJ1-4; TRBD1 matches 10 bases. The trim removed 6 bases at V and 6 bases at J, leaving 1 base unmatched. Germline-derived CDR1 and CDR2 are MNHEY and SVGEGT. This CDR3 is 13 amino acids long. CDR3 region: CASRGTGDEKLFF. Written as DNA, the CDR3 is TGTGCCAGCAGGGGGACAGGGGATGAAAAACTGTTTTTT.

This clone has more than one count but fewer than ten. DNA for the CDR3: TGTGCCAGCAGTTTGTACAGGGGGGGTCAGCCCCAGCATTTT. This translates into CASSLYRGGQPQHF. The J gene is TRBJ1-5, the V gene TRBV27; TRBD1 matches at 8 bases. V lost 3 bases and J lost 6; bases outside the gene matches: 4. This CDR3 has 14 residues. The germline V gene has CDR1 MNHEY and CDR2 SMNVEV (reference sequence).

This clone was counted at least ten times. V usage is TRBV9 and J usage is TRBJ2-5, with 8 bases aligning to TRBD1. V shed 3 bases, J shed 2 bases, and the junction held 9 bases outside the gene matches. This CDR3 region has 16 residues. Germline V lookup: CDR1 SGDLS, CDR2 YYNGEE. DNA for the CDR3: TGTGCCAGCAGCGCCTCAGGGGGCAGGGGGCAAGAGACCCAGTACTTC. This encodes CASSASGGRGQETQYF.

The CDR3 reads CSARVWTSGKGYEQYF. The CDR3 DNA follows: TGCAGTGCTAGAGTCTGGACTAGCGGGAAAGGGTACGAGCAGTACTTC. J is TRBJ2-7 and V is TRBV20-1, with 12 bases that match TRBD2. The germline V gene encodes CDR1 DFQATT and CDR2 SNEGSKA (reference sequence). The CDR3 has 16 amino acids. V dropped 1 base and J dropped 4; count of bases not matched to a gene: 8.

This clone was seen only a few times. The chain has TRBV15 and TRBJ1-5; perhaps TRBD1 as D (5 bases). Germline CDR1 and CDR2: LNHNV and YYDKDF (reference sequence). This CDR3 comprises 15 residues. Deletions cut 5 bases from V and 4 bases from J, with 15 bases between. The CDR3 coding sequence is TGTGCCACCAGCCGTAGTAGGACATTTAATCAGCCCCAGCATTTT. It specifies CATSRSRTFNQPQHF.

This clone was seen ten or more times. The J gene is TRBJ2-3, the V gene TRBV5-8, with D possibly matching TRBD2 (6 bases). Germline V gene lookup returns CDR1 SGHTS and CDR2 YDEGEE. The CDR3 length is 14 residues. Trimming pared 0 bases from V and 2 bases from J, leaving 7 bases between. Here the CDR3 reads CASSLGGATDTQYF. For the CDR3, the DNA is TGTGCCAGCAGCTTGGGCGGGGCCACAGATACGCAGTATTTT.

V is TRBV6-1 and J is TRBJ2-7; a possible D gene is TRBD2 (6 bases). This CDR3 has 11 residues. Germline V gene sequence: CDR1 MNHNS, CDR2 SASEGT. V lost 10 bases, J lost 8 bases, and 15 bases lay in between. CDR3 amino acids: CATEGGWQQYF. CDR3 coding DNA: TGTGCCACTGAAGGAGGGTGGCAGCAGTACTTC.